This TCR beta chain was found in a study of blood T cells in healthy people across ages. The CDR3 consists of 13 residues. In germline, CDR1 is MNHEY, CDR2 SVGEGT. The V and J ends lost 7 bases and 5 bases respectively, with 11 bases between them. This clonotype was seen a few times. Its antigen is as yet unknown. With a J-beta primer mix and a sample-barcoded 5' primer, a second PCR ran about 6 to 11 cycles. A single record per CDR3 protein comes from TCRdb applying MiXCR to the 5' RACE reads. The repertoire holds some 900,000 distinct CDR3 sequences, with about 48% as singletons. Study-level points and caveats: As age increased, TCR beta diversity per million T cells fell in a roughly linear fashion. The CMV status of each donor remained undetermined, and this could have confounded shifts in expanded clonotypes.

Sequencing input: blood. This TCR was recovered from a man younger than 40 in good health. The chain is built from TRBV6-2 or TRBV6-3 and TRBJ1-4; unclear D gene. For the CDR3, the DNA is TGTGCCAGCATCAACGGACCAAATGAAAAACTGTTTTTT. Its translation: CASINGPNEKLFF.